Described below is a single TCR beta chain sequence and its context. Which antigen it targets is not known. No base-level quality is on record; no much larger clone is a single base apart. The approximately 39 donors, aged about 6 to 100 years, were systemically healthy Caucasian individuals from Russia. Each donor gave about 10 milliliters of peripheral blood, drawn into EDTA-treated Vacutainer tubes. PBMCs were isolated by Ficoll-Paque density-gradient centrifugation, with at least 7 million obtained per sample. Trizol reagent was used to extract total RNA from the PBMCs, yielding at least 5 micrograms per sample. For every donor, an aliquot of PBMCs went through flow cytometry to measure the percentages of naive CD45RAhigh/CD27high T cells. CDR1 DFQATT and CDR2 SNEGSKA were looked up in the germline V gene (reference sequence). V is cut by 4 bases and J by 6 bases, and the space between the germline ends is 16 bases. Spanning cysteine to phenylalanine, the CDR3 consists of 13 amino acids. Solely the CDR3 DNA is kept, with 39 bases framed from the first base.

This sample is drawn from a study of blood T cells in healthy people across ages (dated by TCRdb to about 2015). With regard to the full study: In model experiments, template switching captured about one uniquely barcoded TCR beta cDNA molecule for every two T cells. For two donors (one aged 18 to 29 and one aged 80 or older), the study analyzed two additional independent replicas of 1 million unique cDNA reads from the same blood draw. The donors were split into four age groups: young (average about 15 years), middle-aged (nearly 40), aged (roughly 65) and long-lived (more than 80). To avoid experimental bias, donors of different ages were distributed randomly across sequencing lanes. The study measured age-related changes in TCR beta repertoire diversity using deep sequencing normalized with unique cDNA molecular identifiers. Summary of the overall study and its limitations: Conclusive comparison of naive and antigen-experienced compartments was prevented by the profiling of bulk unsorted PBMCs. Observed TCR beta diversity per million T cells fell roughly linearly with age, and a significant reduction was already apparent by age about 43. Compared with the aged group, the long-lived group had more naive CD4+ T cells, fewer expanded clones and increased TCR diversity, suggesting age selection. Donor CMV infection status was unknown, potentially confounding age-related changes in expanded clonotypes. Observed TCR beta diversity correlated strongly with the percentage of naive T cells measured by flow cytometry. Estimates of total diversity from one million sequenced T cells were regarded as lower bounds and underestimates.

The method behind the library was 5' RACE. For sequencing, an Illumina HiSeq 2500 was employed. A second roughly 7 to 11 cycle PCR used a sample-barcoded 5' primer and a J-beta primer mix. A unique molecular identifier was introduced onto each TCR beta cDNA molecule by a template-switch 5' adaptor carrying 12 random nucleotides. At least 3 million CDR3-containing paired-end reads were obtained from each sample. All of the RNA was converted into first-strand cDNA using the Mint cDNA synthesis kit, with a TRBC-specific oligonucleotide serving as the primer. After uracil-DNA glycosylase treatment, a first 18-cycle PCR used universal primers M1SS and BC2_uni_R on all cDNA. Concerning the study's data processing: Each sample was normalized by randomly selecting 1 million high-quality reads, each carrying a distinct molecular identifier. Reads with shared molecular identifiers were discarded instead of being binned into consensus sequences. CDR3 identification, clonotype clustering and error correction used MiTCR with a Q25 quality threshold and the strictest error-elimination algorithm. A nonparametric unseen species model with Euler transformation was used to estimate a lower bound on total TCR beta diversity. Through fastp at Q25 and MiXCR, TCRdb rebuilt clones from the public reads, retaining in-frame beta chains. CDR3 protein duplicates are merged, each entry listing the most common genes and DNA. TCRdb's processing, not the authors' own work, is the source of the V and J calls. In this sample the table shows more than 650,000 distinct CDR3 sequences, about 55% of which occur a single time. The top ten clones comprise roughly two fifths of the sample.

The sequence joins TRBV20-1 to TRBJ2-7; the D element could tentatively be TRBD1 or TRBD2, as 5 bases agree for each. The sequenced material came from blood. The clonotype was recovered from a man of 80 years or more in good health. The DNA sequence is as follows: TGCAGTGCTACCCGGGATGGGGGAGTCGAGCAGTACTTC. Translated, this is CSATRDGGVEQYF.